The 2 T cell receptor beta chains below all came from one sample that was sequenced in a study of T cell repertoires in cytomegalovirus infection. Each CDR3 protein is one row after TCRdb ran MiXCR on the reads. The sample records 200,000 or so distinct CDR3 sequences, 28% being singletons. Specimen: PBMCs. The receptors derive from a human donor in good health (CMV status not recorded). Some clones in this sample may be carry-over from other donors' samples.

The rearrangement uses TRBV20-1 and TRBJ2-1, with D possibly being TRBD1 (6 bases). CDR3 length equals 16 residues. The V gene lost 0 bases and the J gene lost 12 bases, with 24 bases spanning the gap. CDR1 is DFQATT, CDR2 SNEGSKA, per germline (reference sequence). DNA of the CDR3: TGCAGTGCTAGAGACTTTGGGGACACCGGAAGGGTTCCGCAGTTCTTC. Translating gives CSARDFGDTGRVPQFF.

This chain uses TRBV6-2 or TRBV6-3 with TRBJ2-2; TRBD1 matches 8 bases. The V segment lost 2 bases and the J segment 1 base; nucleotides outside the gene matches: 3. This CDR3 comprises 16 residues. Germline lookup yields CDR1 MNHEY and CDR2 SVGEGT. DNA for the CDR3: TGTGCCAGCAGTTACAGGGGGACAGGGAACACCGGGGAGCTGTTTTTT. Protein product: CASSYRGTGNTGELFF.